Below are 14 T cell receptor beta chains sequenced from a single sample in a study of blood T cell repertoires in COVID-19. Some clones are missing from TCRdb's copy, which holds only in-frame ones; the method was immunoSEQ multiplex PCR. The table shows under 150,000 clones, with more than 80% occurring only once. The source material was peripheral blood. These receptors originate from a woman aged 40 to 50 with acute or convalescent COVID-19.

The V and J genes are TRBV5-1 and TRBJ1-2; 9 positions match TRBD1. CDR3 size: 16 residues. The V segment lost 4 bases and the J segment 8 bases; nucleotides outside the gene matches: 15. CDR1 is SGHRS, CDR2 YFSETQ, per germline. The CDR3 reads CASSPGTGIGYLGYTF. CDR3 coding DNA: TGCGCCAGCAGCCCCGGGACAGGGATCGGGTATCTCGGCTACACCTTC.

In DNA, the CDR3 is TGTGCCAGCAGCTTAAGTACTAGCTGGGAGACCCAGTACTTC. Amino acid sequence: CASSLSTSWETQYF. The rearrangement joins TRBV7-6 to TRBJ2-5, with TRBD2 as a possible D gene (6 bases). This CDR3 has 14 amino acids. Looked up from germline, CDR1 is SGHVS and CDR2 is FNYEAQ. The V end was cut by 2 bases, the J end by 5 bases, with 12 bases between.

The chain combines TRBV4-3 with TRBJ1-3, with a tentative D call TRBD1 (6 bases). The CDR3 extends over 16 amino acids. Germline V gene sequence: CDR1 LGHNA, CDR2 YSLEER. Trimming took 0 bases from V and 4 from J, leaving 13 bases between them. The CDR3, as DNA: TGCGCCAGCAGCCAAGAACCAGGGGTGGCCGGAAACACCATATATTTT. It codes for CASSQEPGVAGNTIYF.

This sequence joins TRBV3-1 (or the pseudogene TRBV3-2) and TRBJ1-2, with 9 bases fitting TRBD1. CDR3 length: 16 residues. Germline V gene lookup returns CDR1 LGHDT and CDR2 YNNKEL (reference sequence). After removal of 4 bases from V and 4 bases from J, the junction contained 10 bases not matched to a gene. CDR3 in amino acids: CASSPTGGGLSYGYTF. The CDR3, as DNA: TGTGCCAGCAGCCCGACAGGGGGGGGACTCTCCTATGGCTACACCTTC.

J is TRBJ1-1 and V is TRBV6-6; no clear D. Per germline, CDR1 MNHNY and CDR2 SVGAGI (reference sequence). The V end lost 4 bases, the J end lost 11 bases, and 14 bases lay between the germline ends. This CDR3 is 12 amino acids long. The CDR3 sequence: CASSLLTQNAFF. The CDR3, as DNA: TGTGCCAGCAGTTTATTGACACAGAATGCTTTCTTT.

This chain links TRBV6-4 with TRBJ2-1; 11 nucleotides match TRBD2. In germline, CDR1 is MRHNA, CDR2 SNTAGT. V lost 0 bases and J lost 6; bases outside the gene matches: 1. The CDR3 is 15 residues long. The CDR3: CASSDSSGGANEQFF. CDR3 in DNA: TGTGCCAGCAGTGACTCTAGCGGGGGGGCCAATGAGCAGTTCTTC.

The gene calls are TRBV2 and TRBJ2-7, with TRBD1 matching 7 bases. The CDR3 runs to 14 residues. V trimming: 6 bases; J trimming: 6 bases; junction bases outside the gene matches: 11. Per the germline V gene, CDR1 is SNHLY and CDR2 is FYNNEI. The chain's CDR3 is CASSARVTGAEQYF. CDR3 sequence (DNA): TGTGCCAGCAGCGCAAGAGTAACAGGGGCCGAGCAGTACTTC.

This clone was picked up one time. The V call is TRBV6-5, the J call TRBJ2-1; 7 nucleotides line up with TRBD2. The CDR3 spans 14 residues. Germline loops: CDR1 MNHEY, CDR2 SVGAGI. V shed 7 bases, J shed 4 bases, and the junction held 7 bases outside the gene matches. The CDR3, as DNA: TGTGCCAGCATGAGGGCTAGCGGATACAATGAGCAGTTCTTC. This encodes CASMRASGYNEQFF.

The chain has TRBV5-6 and TRBJ2-2; TRBD1 matches at 10 bases. CDR3 length: 15 amino acids. Germline V gene lookup returns CDR1 SGHDT and CDR2 YYEEEE. Unmatched junction bases numbered 4, after V lost 3 bases and J lost 5 bases. The CDR3 sequence is CASSSGTGVTGELFF. CDR3 DNA sequence: TGTGCCAGCAGCTCTGGGACAGGGGTGACCGGGGAGCTGTTTTTT.

The V call is TRBV10-3, the J call TRBJ2-7; maybe TRBD1 (6 bases). CDR1 ENHRY and CDR2 SYGVKD come from the germline V gene. Trimming took 3 bases from V and 0 from J, leaving 12 bases between them. CDR3 length equals 15 residues. The CDR3 reads CAISDPTGNSYEQYF. For the CDR3, the DNA is TGTGCCATCAGTGACCCCACAGGGAACTCCTACGAGCAGTACTTC.

This rearrangement joins TRBV7-3 to TRBJ1-1; D gene ambiguous. Trimming removed 3 bases from V and 5 bases from J, with 10 bases in between. The CDR3 spans 13 residues. Per the germline V gene, CDR1 is SGHTA and CDR2 is FQGTGA. The CDR3: CASSLSTRTEAFF. CDR3 sequence (DNA): TGTGCCAGCAGCTTGTCTACTAGGACTGAAGCTTTCTTT.

This sequence joins TRBV19 and TRBJ1-1; TRBD1 agrees at 8 bases. Germline V lookup: CDR1 LNHDA, CDR2 SQIVND (reference sequence). CDR3 length: 15 amino acids. The junction had 7 bases not matched to a gene; V was cut back by 3 bases and J by 4 bases. CDR3 region: CASSIPGGASTEAFF. CDR3 nucleotide sequence: TGTGCCAGTAGTATTCCAGGGGGCGCGAGCACTGAAGCTTTCTTT.

J is TRBJ2-1 and V is TRBV5-4, with 8 nucleotides matching TRBD1. The V gene end was trimmed by 3 bases and the J gene end by 0 bases; junction bases not matched to a gene: 2. The CDR3 contains 15 residues. Germline lookup yields CDR1 SGHNT and CDR2 YYREEE (reference sequence). CDR3 sequence: CASSSTGVSYNEQFF. Written as DNA, the CDR3 is TGTGCCAGCAGCTCGACAGGGGTCTCCTACAATGAGCAGTTCTTC.

The chain joins TRBV4-1 to TRBJ1-2; 9 nucleotides match TRBD1. The V gene's germline CDR1 is MGHRA and CDR2 YSYEKL. J lost 6 bases, V lost 1 base, and 6 bases had no gene match. The CDR3 runs 15 residues. DNA for the CDR3: TGCGCCAGCAGCCAAGGGACAGGGGTTAGTCATGGCTACACCTTC. Protein sequence: CASSQGTGVSHGYTF.